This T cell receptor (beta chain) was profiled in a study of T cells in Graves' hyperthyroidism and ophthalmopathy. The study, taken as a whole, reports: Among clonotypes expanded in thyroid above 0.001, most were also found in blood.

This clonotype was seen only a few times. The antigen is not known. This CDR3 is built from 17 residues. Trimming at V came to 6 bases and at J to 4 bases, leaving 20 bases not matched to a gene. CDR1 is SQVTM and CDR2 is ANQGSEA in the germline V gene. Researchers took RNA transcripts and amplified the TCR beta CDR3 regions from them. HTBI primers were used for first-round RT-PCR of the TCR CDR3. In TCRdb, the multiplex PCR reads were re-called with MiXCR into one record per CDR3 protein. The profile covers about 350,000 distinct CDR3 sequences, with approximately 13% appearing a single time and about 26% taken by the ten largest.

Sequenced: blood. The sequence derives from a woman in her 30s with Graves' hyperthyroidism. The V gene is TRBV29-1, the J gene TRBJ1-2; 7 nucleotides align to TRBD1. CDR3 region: CSVPGGDSNLGVYGYTF. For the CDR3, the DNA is TGCAGCGTCCCCGGTGGGGACAGCAACCTTGGGGTCTATGGCTACACCTTC.